The 29 T cell receptor beta chains reported below all come from one sample, sequenced in a study of blood T cell repertoires in COVID-19. Profiled with immunoSEQ multiplex PCR; TCRdb holds only in-frame clones, not every one. The data hold about 280,000 clones, with over 75% observed a single time. Sequenced input: peripheral blood. The receptors here all came from a man in his late teens or twenties with active or convalescent COVID-19.

CDR3: CATSRTYGGGESTDTQYF. DNA of the CDR3: TGTGCCACCAGCAGAACGTACGGCGGGGGAGAAAGCACAGATACGCAGTATTTT. The chain links TRBV15 to TRBJ2-3, with 7 bases matching TRBD2. The trim removed 2 bases at V and 0 bases at J, leaving 11 bases unmatched. The CDR3 is made up of 18 amino acids. The V gene's germline CDR1 is LNHNV and CDR2 YYDKDF (reference sequence).

The gene calls are TRBV4-3 and TRBJ2-7; D ambiguous. The CDR3 spans 14 residues. The germline CDR1 and CDR2 sequences are LGHNA and YSLEER. The germline V and J ends were trimmed by 3 bases and 4 bases, with 13 bases remaining between them. In DNA, the CDR3 is TGCGCCAGCAGCCACGGCCCACCAGCGTACGAGCAGTACTTC. Translation: CASSHGPPAYEQYF.

The chain is built from TRBV12-5 and TRBJ1-5, with D possibly TRBD1 on 6 matching bases. The length of the CDR3 is 14 residues. V gave up 2 bases and J gave up 5 bases, with 10 bases separating them. Looked up from germline, CDR1 is LGHNT and CDR2 is FRNRAP. The CDR3 DNA reads TGTGCTAGTGGTTTGCAGGGGCGAGATCAGCCCCAGCATTTT. Translation: CASGLQGRDQPQHF.

About this clone itself: Other DNA sequences in the sample encode the same CDR3. This rearrangement joins TRBV5-6 to TRBJ1-5; D not certain. Germline V lookup: CDR1 SGHDT, CDR2 YYEEEE. This CDR3 has 14 residues. The germline V and J ends were trimmed by 0 bases and 2 bases, with 6 bases remaining between them. The chain's CDR3 is CASSLGAGNQPQHF. The CDR3 DNA reads as TGTGCCAGCAGCTTGGGGGCAGGCAATCAGCCCCAGCATTTT.

The chain uses TRBV7-2 and TRBJ2-3; perhaps TRBD1 as D (6 bases). Germline values: CDR1 SGHTA, CDR2 FQGNSA. V was pared by 1 base and J by 1 base, with 9 bases between. There are 15 residues in the CDR3. CDR3 protein: CASSLGPGGTDTQYF. Written as DNA, the CDR3 is TGTGCCAGCAGCTTAGGGCCAGGGGGCACAGATACGCAGTATTTT.

The chain couples TRBV2 to TRBJ1-3; 7 bases are shared with TRBD1. From germline, CDR1 is SNHLY and CDR2 FYNNEI. This CDR3 has 14 residues. V was clipped by 7 bases and J by 8 bases; unmatched bases: 11. The CDR3 coding sequence is TGTGCCAGCACCATGACAGGGACGTTACACACCATATATTTT. Translation: CASTMTGTLHTIYF.

Comments on this clone: A much more abundant neighbour one base away suggests this may be a read error. This chain links TRBV7-9 with TRBJ2-2; D is perhaps TRBD2 (5 bases). The CDR3 runs 13 residues. CDR1 is SEHNR and CDR2 is FQNEAQ in the germline V gene (reference sequence). Between the trimmed V and J ends, which lost 1 base and 5 bases, there was a span of 5 bases. The CDR3 here is CASSLGETGELFF. The CDR3 nucleotides are TGTGCCAGCAGCTTAGGGGAGACCGGGGAGCTGTTTTTT.

The chain links TRBV2 to TRBJ2-7; D uncertain. CDR3 length equals 13 residues. CDR1 and CDR2 from the germline V gene are SNHLY and FYNNEI. The ends were cut back, 4 bases at V and 2 bases at J, with 9 bases in the middle. The CDR3 bases are TGTGCCAGCAGTGTGCTACCCCCCTACGAGCAGTACTTC. Amino acids: CASSVLPPYEQYF.

This clone appeared a few times. The chain is built from TRBV5-1 and TRBJ2-3; tentative D call: TRBD2 (5 bases). V was clipped by 3 bases and J by 4 bases, with 15 bases between them. This CDR3 region has 15 residues. From germline, CDR1 is SGHRS and CDR2 YFSETQ. The CDR3 region is CASSSATSGADTQYF. The CDR3 nucleotides read TGCGCCAGCAGCTCCGCTACTAGTGGTGCAGATACGCAGTATTTT.

This clone was detected once. The genes are TRBV29-1 and TRBJ2-3; perhaps TRBD1 as D (7 bases). Germline V gives CDR1 SQVTM, CDR2 ANQGSEA. This CDR3 is 16 amino acids long. Deletions cut 6 bases from V and 2 bases from J, with 21 bases between. CDR3 loop: CSVGGTGTAITDTQYF. CDR3 nucleotide sequence: TGCAGCGTCGGCGGGACCGGGACAGCGATCACAGATACGCAGTATTTT.

The rearrangement uses TRBV18 and TRBJ2-2; D is perhaps TRBD1 (7 bases). The length of the CDR3 is 16 residues. Germline lookup yields CDR1 KGHSH and CDR2 LQKENI. Trimming left V 5 bases short and J 4 bases short, with 17 bases between. CDR3 protein: CASSGTYRGSTGELFF. CDR3 in DNA: TGTGCCAGCTCAGGGACTTACAGGGGATCCACCGGGGAGCTGTTTTTT. Filled out from reference TRBV18 and TRBJ2-2, the complete variable domain reads NAGVMQNPRHLVRRRGQEARLRCSPMKGHSHVYWYRQLPEEGLKFMVYLQKENIIDESGMPKERFSAEFPKEGPSILRIQQVVRGDSAAYFCASSGTYRGSTGELFFGEGSRLTVL.

V usage is TRBV5-1 and J usage is TRBJ2-1, with 15 positions matching TRBD2. Per the germline V gene, CDR1 is SGHRS and CDR2 is YFSETQ. Trimming at V came to 4 bases and at J to 10 bases, leaving 6 bases not matched to a gene. The CDR3 length is 15 residues. Here the CDR3 DNA reads TGCGCCAGCAGCCTATCTGGGACTAGCGGGGGGGAGCAGTTCTTC. Protein: CASSLSGTSGGEQFF.

The sample holds a few counts of this clone. A junction boundary mismatches the germline segment, possibly from a read error. This sequence joins TRBV29-1 and TRBJ1-2; TRBD1 agrees at 7 bases. The CDR3 covers 13 residues. CDR1 and CDR2 (germline): SQVTM, ANQGSEA. The CDR3 nucleotides read TGCAGCGTCGAAGACAGGGATGGCTATGGCTACACCTTC. Its protein product is CSVEDRDGYGYTF.

This clone was detected only once. This rearrangement joins TRBV5-5 to TRBJ1-3, with D maybe TRBD1 (5 bases). Per the germline V gene, CDR1 is SGHKS and CDR2 is YYEKEE (reference sequence). Trimming cost V 0 bases and J 6 bases, with 13 bases left between them. The CDR3 runs to 15 residues. The CDR3 region is CASSLGTTFVNTIYF. The CDR3 DNA reads as TGTGCCAGCAGCTTGGGGACAACTTTTGTAAACACCATATATTTT. Full variable domain (missing parts from reference TRBV5-5 and TRBJ1-3): DAGVTQSPTHLIKTRGQQVTLRCSPISGHKSVSWYQQVLGQGPQFIFQYYEKEERGRGNFPDRFSARQFPNYSSELNVNALLLGDSALYLCASSLGTTFVNTIYFGEGSWLTVV.

The V call is TRBV19, the J call TRBJ1-1, with D perhaps TRBD1 (6 bases). The CDR3 spans 15 residues. Germline loops: CDR1 LNHDA, CDR2 SQIVND (reference sequence). Trimming left V 0 bases short and J 1 base short, with 9 bases between. CDR3 DNA: TGTGCCAGTAGTATAGAGACAGGATCGAACACTGAAGCTTTCTTT. This translates into CASSIETGSNTEAFF.

V usage is TRBV12-3 or TRBV12-4 and J usage is TRBJ2-2; D remains unclear. V shed 2 bases and J shed 4 bases, with 5 bases lying between them. The CDR3 contains 13 residues. The CDR3 spells CASSLYPTGELFF. Written as DNA, the CDR3 is TGTGCCAGCAGTTTATATCCCACCGGGGAGCTGTTTTTT.

The chain has TRBV3-1 (or the pseudogene TRBV3-2) and TRBJ1-5; weak D call: TRBD1 (6 bases). The germline V gene encodes CDR1 LGHDT and CDR2 YNNKEL (reference sequence). V lost 5 bases, J lost 6 bases, and 11 bases lay in between. CDR3 length: 13 residues. The CDR3 nucleotides read TGTGCCAGCAGCTCACAGGGTATTCAGCCCCAGCATTTT. Residues: CASSSQGIQPQHF.

A few counts support this clone. The genes are TRBV6-4 and TRBJ2-1, with TRBD2 matching over 10 bases. Trimming took 2 bases from V and 8 from J; bases not matched to a gene: 6. Germline V gene sequence: CDR1 MRHNA, CDR2 SNTAGT. This CDR3 has 15 residues. This CDR3 is CASSDSGGAIDEQFF. CDR3 coding DNA: TGTGCCAGCAGTGACAGCGGGGGGGCCATCGATGAGCAGTTCTTC.

With regard to this clone: Other nucleotide sequences in the sample specify the same CDR3. The CDR3 protein is CASSPPSSYEQYF. CDR3 in DNA: TGTGCCAGCTCACCACCGAGCTCCTACGAGCAGTACTTC. The chain uses TRBV18 and TRBJ2-7; D is undetermined. V was trimmed by 0 bases and J by 0 bases, leaving 3 bases between them. Germline loops: CDR1 KGHSH, CDR2 LQKENI. The CDR3 is 13 amino acids.

This rearrangement joins TRBV6-4 to TRBJ1-1; D remains unclear. Deletions cut 0 bases from V and 2 bases from J, with 7 bases between. This CDR3 contains 14 residues. Germline CDR1 and CDR2: MRHNA and SNTAGT. The CDR3 loop reads CASSDSASNTEAFF. CDR3 in DNA: TGTGCCAGCAGTGACTCCGCGAGCAACACTGAAGCTTTCTTT.

This chain joins TRBV3-1 (or the pseudogene TRBV3-2) and TRBJ1-3, with D perhaps TRBD1 (6 bases). Germline V gene sequence: CDR1 LGHDT, CDR2 YNNKEL (reference sequence). This CDR3 comprises 15 residues. The V end lost 4 bases, the J end lost 7 bases, and 17 bases lay between the germline ends. Here the CDR3 DNA reads TGTGCCAGCAGCCCCTCCGTGGGGGCTCGGAACACCATATATTTT. It is translated as CASSPSVGARNTIYF.

The J gene is TRBJ1-3, the V gene TRBV29-1; D remains unclear. V was pared by 6 bases and J by 0 bases, with 9 bases between. The CDR3 length is 13 residues. Looked up from germline, CDR1 is SQVTM and CDR2 is ANQGSEA. The CDR3 loop is CSVPGNSGNTIYF. The CDR3 DNA reads TGCAGCGTCCCCGGGAACTCTGGAAACACCATATATTTT.

The V call is TRBV6-6, the J call TRBJ2-1; 10 nucleotides align to TRBD2. CDR1 MNHNY and CDR2 SVGAGI come from the germline V gene (reference sequence). This CDR3 region has 14 residues. The V gene end was trimmed by 5 bases and the J gene end by 4 bases; junction bases not matched to a gene: 2. DNA for the CDR3: TGTGCCAGCAGTAATAGCGGGGGGTACAATGAGCAGTTCTTC. Its translation is CASSNSGGYNEQFF.

V usage is TRBV9 and J usage is TRBJ1-2; 7 nucleotides line up with TRBD1. The CDR3 totals 13 residues. V lost 4 bases and J lost 4; bases outside the gene matches: 4. The germline gives CDR1 SGDLS, CDR2 YYNGEE. DNA for the CDR3: TGTGCCAGCAGCCCCGGGACAGCCTATGGCTACACCTTC. It yields the protein CASSPGTAYGYTF.

The rearrangement joins TRBV19 to TRBJ2-7, with 10 bases identical to TRBD2. CDR1 and CDR2 (germline): LNHDA, SQIVND (reference sequence). J lost 8 bases, V lost 3 bases, and 4 bases had no gene match. The CDR3 is 13 residues long. CDR3 sequence reads: CASSITSGAQQYF. CDR3 coding DNA: TGTGCCAGTAGTATTACTAGCGGGGCCCAGCAGTACTTC. Combining the CDR3 with reference TRBV19 and TRBJ2-7 gives the whole variable domain DGGITQSPKYLFRKEGQNVTLSCEQNLNHDAMYWYRQDPGQGLRLIYYSQIVNDFQKGDIAEGYSVSREKKESFPLTVTSAQKNPTAFYLCASSITSGAQQYFGPGTRLTVT.

The CDR3 nucleotides read TGCAGCGTGGGACAGGGGAGCTCTGGGGCCAACGTCCTGACTTTC. It yields the protein CSVGQGSSGANVLTF. J is TRBJ2-6 and V is TRBV29-1, with 10 positions matching TRBD1. The CDR3 totals 15 residues. Germline values: CDR1 SQVTM, CDR2 ANQGSEA. The V and J ends lost 6 bases and 0 bases, in that order; junction bases with no gene match: 2.

In this sample, this clone turned up a few times. This sequence joins TRBV4-1 and TRBJ1-5; 7 nucleotides match TRBD1. The CDR3 has 14 amino acids. Germline lookup yields CDR1 MGHRA and CDR2 YSYEKL. The trim removed 4 bases at V and 10 bases at J, leaving 10 bases unmatched. DNA for the CDR3: TGCGCCAGCAGCCCCGAAGGGGGCTTACAACCCCAGCATTTT. Translation gives CASSPEGGLQPQHF.

This chain links TRBV11-2 with TRBJ2-4, with 12 positions matching TRBD2. Per the germline V gene, CDR1 is SGHAT and CDR2 is FQNNGV. The trim removed 2 bases at V and 3 bases at J, leaving 8 bases unmatched. CDR3 length equals 18 residues. DNA of the CDR3: TGTGCCAGCAGCTTACCAATAACTAGCGGGGGGAACAAAAACATTCAGTACTTC. Its protein is CASSLPITSGGNKNIQYF.

The chain uses TRBV19 and TRBJ2-3, with D maybe TRBD2 (7 bases). The germline CDR1 and CDR2 sequences are LNHDA and SQIVND (reference sequence). V dropped 7 bases and J dropped 2 bases, with 13 bases sitting between them. The CDR3 has 14 residues. For the CDR3, the DNA is TGTGCCAGTAATGTGGGGGGGGCCACAGATACGCAGTATTTT. It yields the protein CASNVGGATDTQYF. Full variable domain (outside the CDR3, taken from reference TRBV19 and TRBJ2-3): DGGITQSPKYLFRKEGQNVTLSCEQNLNHDAMYWYRQDPGQGLRLIYYSQIVNDFQKGDIAEGYSVSREKKESFPLTVTSAQKNPTAFYLCASNVGGATDTQYFGPGTRLTVL.